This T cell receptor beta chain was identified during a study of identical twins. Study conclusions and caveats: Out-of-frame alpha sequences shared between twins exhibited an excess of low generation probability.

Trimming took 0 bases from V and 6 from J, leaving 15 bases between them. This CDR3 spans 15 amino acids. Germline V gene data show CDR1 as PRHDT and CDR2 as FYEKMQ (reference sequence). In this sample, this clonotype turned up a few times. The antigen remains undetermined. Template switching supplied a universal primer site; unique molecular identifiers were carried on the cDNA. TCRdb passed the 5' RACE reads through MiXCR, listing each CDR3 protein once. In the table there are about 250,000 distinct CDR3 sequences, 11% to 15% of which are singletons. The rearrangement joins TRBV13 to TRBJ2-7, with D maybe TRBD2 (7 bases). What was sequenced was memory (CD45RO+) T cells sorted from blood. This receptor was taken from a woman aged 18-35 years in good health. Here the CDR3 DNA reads TGTGCCAGCAGCTTAGGCTCCGGGGGGCCTGTCGAGCAGTACTTC. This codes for CASSLGSGGPVEQYF. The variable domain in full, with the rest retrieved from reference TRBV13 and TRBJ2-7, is AAGVIQSPRHLIKEKRETATLKCYPIPRHDTVYWYQQGPGQDPQFLISFYEKMQSDKGSIPDRFSAQQFSDYHSELNMSSLELGDSALYFCASSLGSGGPVEQYFGPGTRLTVT.